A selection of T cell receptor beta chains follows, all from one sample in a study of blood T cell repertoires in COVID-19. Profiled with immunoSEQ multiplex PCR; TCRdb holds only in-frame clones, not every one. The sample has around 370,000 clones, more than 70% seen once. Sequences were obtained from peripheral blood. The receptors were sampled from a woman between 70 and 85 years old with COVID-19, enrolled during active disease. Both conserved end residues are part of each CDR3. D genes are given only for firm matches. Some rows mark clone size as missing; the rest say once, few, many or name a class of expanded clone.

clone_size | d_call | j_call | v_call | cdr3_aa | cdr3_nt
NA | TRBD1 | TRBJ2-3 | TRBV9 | CASSPYRGRLSLGTDTQYF | TGTGCCAGCAGCCCGTACAGGGGGCGTTTGTCCCTGGGCACAGATACGCAGTATTTT
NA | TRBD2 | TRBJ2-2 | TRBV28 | CASGGETGELFF | TGTGCCAGCGGGGGGGAGACCGGGGAGCTGTTTTTT
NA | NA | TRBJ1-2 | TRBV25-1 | CASSEAGKGNGYTF | TGTGCCAGCAGCGAAGCGGGCAAAGGGAATGGCTACACCTTC
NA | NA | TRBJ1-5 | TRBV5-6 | CASSQGAPSNQPQHF | TGTGCCAGCAGCCAAGGGGCCCCTAGCAATCAGCCCCAGCATTTT
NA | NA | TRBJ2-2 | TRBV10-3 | CAITSDRLDTGELFF | TGTGCCATCACCTCCGACAGATTGGACACCGGGGAGCTGTTTTTT
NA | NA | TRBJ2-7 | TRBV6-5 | CASSYSRQPSYEQYF | TGTGCCAGCAGTTACTCGAGGCAGCCTTCCTACGAGCAGTACTTC
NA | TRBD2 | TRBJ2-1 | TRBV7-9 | CASSLAGTTSSYNEQFF | TGTGCCAGCAGCTTAGCCGGGACTACGAGCTCCTACAATGAGCAGTTCTTC
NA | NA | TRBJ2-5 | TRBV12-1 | CASSLSPGQVQETQYF | TGTGCCAGCAGCTTGTCACCGGGACAGGTTCAAGAGACCCAGTACTTC
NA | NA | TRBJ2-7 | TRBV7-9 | CASSWPFSTGYEQYF | TGTGCCAGCAGCTGGCCCTTCTCGACAGGCTACGAGCAGTACTTC
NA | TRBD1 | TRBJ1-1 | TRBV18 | CASSPTTGGDTEAFF | TGTGCCAGCTCACCCACGACAGGGGGTGACACTGAAGCTTTCTTT
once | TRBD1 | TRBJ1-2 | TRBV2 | CASSTRQGTYYGYTF | TGTGCCAGCAGTACTCGACAGGGGACGTACTATGGCTACACCTTC
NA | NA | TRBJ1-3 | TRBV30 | CAWSEGVFSGNTIYF | TGTGCCTGGAGTGAAGGAGTATTCTCTGGAAACACCATATATTTT
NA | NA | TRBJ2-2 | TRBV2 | CASIKQDLNTGELFF | TGTGCCAGCATAAAACAGGACCTGAACACCGGGGAGCTGTTTTTT
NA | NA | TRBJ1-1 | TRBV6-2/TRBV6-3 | CASSWTRNTEAFF | TGTGCCAGCAGTTGGACACGAAACACTGAAGCTTTCTTT
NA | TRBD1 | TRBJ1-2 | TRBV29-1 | CSVEDRDRGWYGYTF | TGCAGCGTTGAAGATCGGGACAGGGGTTGGTATGGCTACACCTTC
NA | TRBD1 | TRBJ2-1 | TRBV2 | CASSEIQGGEQFF | TGTGCCAGCAGCGAAATACAGGGGGGAGAGCAGTTCTTC
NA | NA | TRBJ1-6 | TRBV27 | CACRGTNNSPLHF | TGTGCCTGTCGGGGGACCAATAATTCACCCCTCCACTTT
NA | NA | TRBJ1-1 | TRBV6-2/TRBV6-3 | CASSYLSIRGARTEAFF | TGTGCCAGCAGTTATCTGAGTATTCGGGGGGCAAGGACTGAAGCTTTCTTT
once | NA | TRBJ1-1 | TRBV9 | CASSVGQGLFLDTEAFF | TGTGCCAGCAGCGTAGGGCAGGGACTGTTTTTGGACACTGAAGCTTTCTTT